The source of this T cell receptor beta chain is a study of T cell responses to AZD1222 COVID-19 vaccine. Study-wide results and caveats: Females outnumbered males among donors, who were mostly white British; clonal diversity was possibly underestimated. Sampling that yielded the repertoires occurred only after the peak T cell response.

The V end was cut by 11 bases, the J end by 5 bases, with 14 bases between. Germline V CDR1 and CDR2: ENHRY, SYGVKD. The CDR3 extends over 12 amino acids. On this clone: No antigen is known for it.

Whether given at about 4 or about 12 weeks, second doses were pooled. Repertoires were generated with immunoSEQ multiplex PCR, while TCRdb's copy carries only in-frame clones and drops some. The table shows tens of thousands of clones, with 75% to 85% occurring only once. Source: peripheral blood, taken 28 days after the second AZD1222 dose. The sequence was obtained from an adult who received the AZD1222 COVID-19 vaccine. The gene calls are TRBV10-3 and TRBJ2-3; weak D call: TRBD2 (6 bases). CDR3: CALRDSLDTQYF. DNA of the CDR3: TGTGCCTTACGGGACTCCTTAGATACGCAGTATTTT.